This T cell receptor beta chain was sequenced during a study of shared clonotypes between healthy human individuals. Assay: immunoSEQ multiplex PCR; the TCRdb copy retains only in-frame clones and omits some. The sample has about 1.5 million clones, 95% to 99% seen once; the top ten hold roughly 0.45%. Germline assignment: CDR1 SQVTM and CDR2 ANQGSEA. The ends were cut back, 1 base at V and 12 bases at J, with 10 bases in the middle. The CDR3 has 11 residues. The TCR sequence derives from a man aged 25 to 40 in good health. Sample: naive CD4+ T cells sorted from blood. Subset reported: CD45RA+ positively selected. The chain links TRBV29-1 to TRBJ2-1; D not certain. CDR3 sequence: CSVEVQQGQFF. For the CDR3, the DNA is TGCAGCGTTGAAGTCCAGCAAGGGCAGTTCTTC.